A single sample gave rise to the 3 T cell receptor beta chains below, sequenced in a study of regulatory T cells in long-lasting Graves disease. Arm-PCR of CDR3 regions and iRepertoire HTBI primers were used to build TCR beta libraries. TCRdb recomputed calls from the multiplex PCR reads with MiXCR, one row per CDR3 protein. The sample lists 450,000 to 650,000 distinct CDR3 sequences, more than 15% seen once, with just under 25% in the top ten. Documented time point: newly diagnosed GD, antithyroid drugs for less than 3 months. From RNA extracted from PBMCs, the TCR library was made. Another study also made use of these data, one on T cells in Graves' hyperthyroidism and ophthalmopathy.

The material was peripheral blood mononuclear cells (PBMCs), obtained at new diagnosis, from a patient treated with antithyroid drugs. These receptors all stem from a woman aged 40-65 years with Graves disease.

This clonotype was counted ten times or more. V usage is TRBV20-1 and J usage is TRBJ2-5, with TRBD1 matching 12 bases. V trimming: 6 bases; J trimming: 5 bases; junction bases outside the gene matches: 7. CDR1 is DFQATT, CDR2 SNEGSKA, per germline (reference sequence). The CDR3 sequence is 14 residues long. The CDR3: CSASWDRGLETQYF. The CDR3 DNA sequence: TGCAGTGCCTCCTGGGACAGGGGGCTGGAGACCCAGTACTTC.

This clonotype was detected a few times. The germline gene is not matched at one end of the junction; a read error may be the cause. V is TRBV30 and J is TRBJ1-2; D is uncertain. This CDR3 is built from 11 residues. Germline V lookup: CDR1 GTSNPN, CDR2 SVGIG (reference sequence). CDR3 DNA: TGTGCCTGGAGTGTTGGCTATGGCTACGCCTTC. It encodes CAWSVGYGYAF.

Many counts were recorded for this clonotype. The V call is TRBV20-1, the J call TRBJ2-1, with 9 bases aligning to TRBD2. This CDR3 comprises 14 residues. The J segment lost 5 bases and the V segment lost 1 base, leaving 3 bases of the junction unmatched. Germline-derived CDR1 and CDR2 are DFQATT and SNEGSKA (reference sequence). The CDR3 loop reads CSARAGLANNEQFF. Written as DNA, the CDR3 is TGCAGTGCTAGAGCGGGACTAGCTAACAATGAGCAGTTCTTC.